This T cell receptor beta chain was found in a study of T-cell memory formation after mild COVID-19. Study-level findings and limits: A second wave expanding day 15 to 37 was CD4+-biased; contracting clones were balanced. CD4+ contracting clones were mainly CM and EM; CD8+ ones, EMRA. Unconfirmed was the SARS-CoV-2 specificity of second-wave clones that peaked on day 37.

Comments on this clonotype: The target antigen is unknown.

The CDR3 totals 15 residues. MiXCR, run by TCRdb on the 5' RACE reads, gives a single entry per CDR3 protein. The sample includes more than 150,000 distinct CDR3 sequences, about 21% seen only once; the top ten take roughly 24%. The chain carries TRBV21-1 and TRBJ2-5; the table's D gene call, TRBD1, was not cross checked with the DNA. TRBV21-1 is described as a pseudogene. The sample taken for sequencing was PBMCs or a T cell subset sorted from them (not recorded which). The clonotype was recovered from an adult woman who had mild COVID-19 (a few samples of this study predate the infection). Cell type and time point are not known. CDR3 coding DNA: TGTGCCAGCCCCAGAACCCTACAGGGATGGGAGACCCAGTACTTC. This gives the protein CASPRTLQGWETQYF.